This TCR beta chain comes out of a study of blood T cell repertoires in COVID-19. Study background: PBMCs, B-cell-depleted T cells, or T cells provided the cDNA or gDNA that made up the material.

Ages ranged from roughly 18 to 100 years, with residence in under 25 US areas. Sequenced by immunoSEQ multiplex PCR; TCRdb stores in-frame clones only, minus some. This sample has about 280,000 clones, with around 90% found just once. The CDR3 is 12 amino acids. From germline, CDR1 is GTSNPN and CDR2 SVGIG (reference sequence). Losses at the gene ends were 7 bases for V and 6 bases for J; bases not matched to a gene: 3. The sample comprised PBMCs or T cells enriched from blood (not recorded which). The chain is built from TRBV30 and TRBJ2-1; 10 bases fit TRBD2. The clonotype comes from a woman aged 60 to 75 in a cohort exposed to, infected with or recovered from COVID-19 (not recorded which). The CDR3 spells CAYGLAANEQFF. The CDR3 region has the DNA TGTGCCTATGGACTAGCGGCCAATGAGCAGTTCTTC.